These 21 T cell receptor beta chains originate from one sample sequenced in a study of blood T cell repertoires in COVID-19. Profiled with immunoSEQ multiplex PCR; TCRdb holds only in-frame clones, not every one. The data contain tens of thousands of clones, 65% to 90% of them singletons. Specimen: peripheral blood. These TCRs come from a man aged 25 to 40 with COVID-19, enrolled during active disease.

The chain is built from TRBV6-4 and TRBJ1-1; 9 bases are a match to TRBD1. Germline loops: CDR1 MRHNA, CDR2 SNTAGT. The J segment lost 2 bases and the V segment lost 4 bases, leaving 11 bases of the junction unmatched. This CDR3 spans 17 amino acids. The CDR3 loop reads CASSGGQGGRVNTEAFF. CDR3 coding DNA: TGTGCCAGCAGTGGGGGACAGGGAGGGAGGGTAAACACTGAAGCTTTCTTT.

The chain couples TRBV30 to TRBJ2-1; D unresolved. Germline V lookup: CDR1 GTSNPN, CDR2 SVGIG (reference sequence). This CDR3 is built from 11 residues. The V and J ends lost 5 bases and 8 bases respectively, with 10 bases between them. The CDR3 nucleotides read TGTGCCTGGGGCCCCCAGGATGAGCAGTTCTTC. This encodes CAWGPQDEQFF.

The V and J genes are TRBV28 and TRBJ1-1, with D unclear. This CDR3 has 11 amino acids. Trimming pared 4 bases from V and 8 bases from J, leaving 8 bases between. Germline V gives CDR1 MDHEN, CDR2 SYDVKM. CDR3 region: CASSYNREAFF. Here the CDR3 DNA reads TGTGCCAGCAGTTACAACAGAGAAGCTTTCTTT. The full variable domain, with the rest looked up from reference TRBV28 and TRBJ1-1, is DVKVTQSSRYLVKRTGEKVFLECVQDMDHENMFWYRQDPGLGLRLIYFSYDVKMKEKGDIPEGYSVSREKKERFSLILESASTNQTSMYLCASSYNREAFFGQGTRLTVV.

The V and J genes are TRBV5-1 and TRBJ1-2; D is ambiguous. This CDR3 has 14 residues. The V gene's germline CDR1 is SGHRS and CDR2 YFSETQ. V dropped 1 base and J dropped 2 bases, with 9 bases sitting between them. The CDR3 DNA reads TGCGCCAGCAGCTTGCCTGGGCAGAACTATGGCTACACCTTC. Translating it yields CASSLPGQNYGYTF.

The chain employs TRBV2 and TRBJ1-6, with D possibly TRBD1 on 6 matching bases. Looked up from germline, CDR1 is SNHLY and CDR2 is FYNNEI. The CDR3 totals 14 residues. With 11 bases removed from V and 7 bases from J, the gap between germline ends came to 18 bases. CDR3 nucleotide sequence: TGTGCCGACGGACCGGGACAATCAAATTCACCCCTCCACTTT. Translated: CADGPGQSNSPLHF.

The chain recombines TRBV2 with TRBJ2-2; 7 nucleotides line up with TRBD2. CDR3 size: 17 residues. The V and J ends lost 1 base and 4 bases, in that order; junction bases with no gene match: 9. Looked up from germline, CDR1 is SNHLY and CDR2 is FYNNEI. This chain's CDR3 is CASSEVGAGEVTGELFF. The CDR3 DNA is TGTGCCAGCAGTGAAGTGGGTGCGGGGGAGGTCACCGGGGAGCTGTTTTTT.

This rearrangement joins TRBV29-1 to TRBJ1-5, with D perhaps TRBD1 (6 bases). The CDR3 is made up of 12 amino acids. The germline V gene has CDR1 SQVTM and CDR2 ANQGSEA. V was pared by 4 bases and J by 7 bases, with 11 bases between. CDR3 sequence (DNA): TGCAGCGTTGCAAGCAGGGGCCAGCCCCAGCATTTT. Protein: CSVASRGQPQHF. The whole variable domain, filled in from reference TRBV29-1 and TRBJ1-5, reads SAVISQKPSRDICQRGTSLTIQCQVDSQVTMMFWYRQQPGQSLTLIATANQGSEATYESGFVIDKFPISRPNLTFSTLTVSNMSPEDSSIYLCSVASRGQPQHFGDGTRLSIL.

This clone was counted a single time. The rearrangement links TRBV21-1 to TRBJ2-3; the DNA was not compared with TRBD2, the D call given in the table. TRBV21-1 is a recognized pseudogene. The CDR3 is 19 residues long. The CDR3 DNA reads TGTGCCAGCAGCATAAGGGGACTAGCGGGAGTCAGGGGGACAGATACGCAGTATTTT. This translates into CASSIRGLAGVRGTDTQYF.

The chain combines TRBV4-2 with TRBJ1-1; D gene unclear. The CDR3 has 14 amino acids. Germline V gene sequence: CDR1 LGHNA, CDR2 YNFKEQ. Trimming pared 1 base from V and 2 bases from J, leaving 8 bases between. CDR3: CASSQVGGNTEAFF. CDR3 in DNA: TGTGCCAGCAGCCAAGTAGGAGGAAACACTGAAGCTTTCTTT.

The gene calls are TRBV5-1 and TRBJ2-7, with 7 bases that match TRBD1. J lost 2 bases, V lost 5 bases, and 7 bases had no gene match. This CDR3 region has 14 residues. Germline V gene data show CDR1 as SGHRS and CDR2 as YFSETQ. CDR3 in amino acids: CASRAAGTAYEQYF. CDR3 DNA sequence: TGCGCCAGCAGGGCCGCCGGGACAGCCTACGAGCAGTACTTC.

The chain carries TRBV6-1 and TRBJ2-1; weak D call: TRBD2 (5 bases). The germline V and J ends were trimmed by 2 bases and 4 bases, with 15 bases remaining between them. This CDR3 contains 16 residues. The germline gives CDR1 MNHNS, CDR2 SASEGT. The CDR3, as DNA: TGTGCCAGCAGTGAATTTCGCGGTGGCGGGTACAATGAGCAGTTCTTC. It yields the protein CASSEFRGGGYNEQFF.

The chain is built from TRBV11-2 and TRBJ2-1; D is unresolved. The V end was cut by 2 bases, the J end by 7 bases, with 3 bases between. The CDR3 sequence is 11 residues long. Germline-derived CDR1 and CDR2 are SGHAT and FQNNGV. The CDR3 loop is CASSLINEQFF. In DNA, the CDR3 is TGTGCCAGCAGCTTAATAAATGAGCAGTTCTTC.

In this sample, this clone turned up once. The chain is built from TRBV7-9 and TRBJ2-3; D is possibly TRBD2 (6 bases). The germline gives CDR1 SEHNR, CDR2 FQNEAQ (reference sequence). The CDR3 length is 14 residues. V was shortened by 1 base and J by 4 bases, with 9 bases between the two germline ends. CDR3 protein: CASSLVRDPDTQYF. In DNA, the CDR3 is TGTGCCAGCAGCTTAGTGCGGGACCCAGATACGCAGTATTTT.

The CDR3 DNA reads as TGTGCCAGCAGTACACTCATAGCGGACTACGAGCAGTACTTC. Its protein product is CASSTLIADYEQYF. The chain couples TRBV25-1 to TRBJ2-7; maybe TRBD2 (6 bases). V was clipped by 5 bases and J by 3 bases, with 14 bases between them. The germline gives CDR1 MGHDK, CDR2 SYGVNS. The CDR3 is made up of 14 amino acids.

The chain carries TRBV11-3 and TRBJ1-1, with 7 bases fitting TRBD1. Per germline, CDR1 SGHNT and CDR2 YENEEA. J lost 0 bases, V lost 0 bases, and 7 bases had no gene match. This CDR3 contains 17 residues. DNA of the CDR3: TGTGCCAGCAGCTTAGAACGGACAGGAGAAATGAACACTGAAGCTTTCTTT. Residues: CASSLERTGEMNTEAFF.

This clone was seen a few times. CDR3 sequence: CASSLAGLTNQPQHF. The CDR3 coding sequence is TGTGCCAGCAGCTTAGCGGGACTGACAAATCAGCCCCAGCATTTT. The J gene is TRBJ1-5, the V gene TRBV7-8; possible D gene TRBD1, 5 bases. The CDR3 runs 15 residues. V was clipped by 0 bases and J by 4 bases, with 10 bases between them. Germline assignment: CDR1 SGHVS and CDR2 FQNEAQ.

The V call is TRBV27, the J call TRBJ2-5; 8 positions agree with TRBD2. Germline CDR1 is MNHEY and CDR2 is SMNVEV (reference sequence). V trimming: 2 bases; J trimming: 2 bases; junction bases outside the gene matches: 4. The CDR3 extends over 15 amino acids. The CDR3 is CASSLRTSWQETQYF. The CDR3, as DNA: TGTGCCAGCAGTTTAAGGACTAGCTGGCAAGAGACCCAGTACTTC.

The V gene is TRBV2, the J gene TRBJ1-3; D uncertain. The CDR3 is 14 residues long. Trimming took 7 bases from V and 0 from J, leaving 10 bases between them. Germline V gene lookup returns CDR1 SNHLY and CDR2 FYNNEI. CDR3 sequence (DNA): TGTGCCAGCAAGAGGGAGAGCTCTGGAAACACCATATATTTT. Residues: CASKRESSGNTIYF.

Regarding this clone: In the same sample, other DNA sequences code for this CDR3. J is TRBJ1-1 and V is TRBV10-3; D is undetermined. The V and J ends lost 2 bases and 1 base respectively, with 11 bases between them. The V gene's germline CDR1 is ENHRY and CDR2 SYGVKD. The CDR3 totals 15 residues. The CDR3 spells CAISEMGAGNTEAFF. The CDR3 DNA sequence: TGTGCCATCAGTGAGATGGGCGCAGGGAACACTGAAGCTTTCTTT.

This sequence joins TRBV28 and TRBJ1-1, with 7 bases fitting TRBD1. Germline V gene lookup returns CDR1 MDHEN and CDR2 SYDVKM. This CDR3 is 12 amino acids long. The junction had 5 bases not matched to a gene; V was cut back by 7 bases and J by 6 bases. DNA of the CDR3: TGTGCCAGCATCAGGACAGGTTCTGAAGCTTTCTTT. Translating it yields CASIRTGSEAFF.

The chain carries TRBV6-5 and TRBJ2-3; 10 bases align to TRBD1. Per germline, CDR1 MNHEY and CDR2 SVGAGI. The CDR3 is made up of 14 amino acids. V shed 10 bases and J 3 bases; nucleotides not matched to a gene: 7. The CDR3 DNA follows: TGTGCCATCCAGGACAGGGGGGAAACAGATACGCAGTATTTT. This gives the protein CAIQDRGETDTQYF.